This is a list of T cell receptor beta chains from one sample in a study of cytomegalovirus exposure and HLA in healthy donors. Produced via immunoSEQ multiplex PCR; TCRdb's table is partial and in-frame only. In the table there are 200,000 to 250,000 clones, almost 90% of which are singletons. Specimen: PBMCs. The receptors derive from a woman between 18 and 30 years old in good health and CMV-seronegative. The CDR3 runs from the conserved cysteine through the conserved F or W. A D gene is named only where the DNA matches it firmly. Not every row has a clone size; where given, it reads once, few, many or a size class.

V gene	J gene	D gene	clone size	CDR3 protein	CDR3 DNA
TRBV2	TRBJ2-2	TRBD2	-	CASRGGGAGLVAGELFF	TGTGCCAGCCGCGGGGGTGGGGCAGGTCTCGTGGCCGGGGAGCTGTTTTTT
TRBV5-1	TRBJ2-1	TRBD2	-	CASSLISGRAPEQFF	TGCGCCAGCAGCTTAATTAGCGGGAGGGCCCCTGAGCAGTTCTTC
TRBV4-1	TRBJ1-2	-	-	CASSQVPGNVNYGYTF	TGCGCCAGCAGCCAAGTCCCAGGCAATGTTAACTATGGCTACACCTTC
TRBV5-1	TRBJ2-1	-	-	CASSLEWVPGLHPIVFSSYNEQFF	TGCGCCAGCAGCTTGGAATGGGTACCCGGACTACACCCGATCGTCTTTAGCTCCTACAATGAGCAGTTCTTC
TRBV28	TRBJ2-1	-	-	CASSSRQDTFYNEQFF	TGTGCCAGCAGTTCCCGACAGGACACTTTCTACAATGAGCAGTTCTTC
TRBV28	TRBJ2-3	-	-	CASSSSPDTQYF	TGTGCCAGCAGTTCTAGCCCAGATACGCAGTATTTT
TRBV28	TRBJ1-2	-	-	CASSSMGARYGYTF	TGTGCCAGCAGTTCTATGGGGGCCCGGTATGGCTACACCTTC
TRBV5-4	TRBJ1-1	-	few	CASSQYTTASGEAFF	TGTGCCAGCAGCCAATACACAACAGCCTCCGGTGAAGCTTTCTTT
TRBV28	TRBJ1-5	-	-	CASSLMAGKYSNQPQHF	TGTGCCAGCAGTTTAATGGCAGGCAAATATAGCAATCAGCCCCAGCATTTT
TRBV25-1	TRBJ2-1	TRBD2	-	CASSAIRGGRENNEQFF	TGTGCCAGCAGTGCCATACGGGGCGGGAGGGAAAACAATGAGCAGTTCTTC
TRBV5-6	TRBJ2-7	TRBD2	-	CASRLGLAGVYEQYF	TGTGCCAGCAGACTAGGACTAGCGGGAGTGTACGAGCAGTACTTC
TRBV15	TRBJ2-5	TRBD2	-	CATSTGLAGVSGQETQYF	TGTGCCACCAGCACGGGACTAGCGGGAGTTAGTGGGCAAGAGACCCAGTACTTC
TRBV10-3	TRBJ2-7	TRBD1	-	CAIRTGNSYEQYF	TGTGCCATTAGGACAGGGAACTCCTACGAGCAGTACTTC
TRBV28	TRBJ2-7	TRBD1	few	CASSRGQGHEQYF	TGTGCCAGCAGTCGAGGACAGGGCCACGAGCAGTACTTC
TRBV23-1	TRBJ2-5	TRBD1	-	CASSHWDRGQETQYF	TGCGCCAGCAGTCATTGGGACAGGGGGCAAGAGACCCAGTACTTC
TRBV2	TRBJ1-5	TRBD1	-	CASSEQGVSNQPQHF	TGTGCCAGCAGTGAACAGGGGGTTAGCAATCAGCCCCAGCATTTT
TRBV28	TRBJ2-1	-	-	CASRQPRGSYNEQFF	TGTGCCAGCAGACAGCCCCGGGGGTCCTACAATGAGCAGTTCTTC
TRBV6-5	TRBJ1-4	-	-	CASRERTGLEKLFF	TGTGCCAGCAGGGAGAGAACAGGGCTAGAAAAACTGTTTTTT
TRBV27	TRBJ2-7	TRBD2	-	CASSLDGREFFYEQYF	TGTGCCAGCAGTTTAGATGGGCGGGAGTTCTTCTACGAGCAGTACTTC
TRBV9	TRBJ2-1	TRBD2	-	CASSVKRTSGTGSYNEQFF	TGTGCCAGCAGCGTAAAGCGGACTAGCGGGACTGGGTCCTACAATGAGCAGTTCTTC
TRBV10-3	TRBJ1-1	-	once	CAISGEGGNTEAFF	TGTGCCATCAGTGGGGAGGGGGGCAACACTGAAGCTTTCTTT
TRBV10-1	TRBJ2-1	TRBD2	-	CASSESVGEGRNEQFF	TGCGCCAGCAGTGAGTCAGTGGGGGAGGGCCGGAATGAGCAGTTCTTC